The 15 T cell receptor beta chains below all came from one sample that was sequenced in a study of control samples from healthy donors and cancer patients. Some clones are missing from TCRdb's copy, which holds only in-frame ones; the method was immunoSEQ multiplex PCR. The repertoire holds 120,000 to 150,000 clones, with about nine tenths as singletons. The material sequenced was blood. Receptors originate from a man younger than 40 in good health.

The genes are TRBV27 and TRBJ1-3; D gene unclear. The germline gives CDR1 MNHEY, CDR2 SMNVEV (reference sequence). The V end was cut by 6 bases, the J end by 9 bases, with 18 bases between. The CDR3 spans 14 residues. The CDR3 loop is CASRQYSSTGTIYF. The CDR3 nucleotides are TGTGCCAGCAGGCAATACAGTTCTACGGGCACCATATATTTT.

The chain employs TRBV4-2 and TRBJ2-7, with a weak D call TRBD1 (6 bases). Germline V gene lookup returns CDR1 LGHNA and CDR2 YNFKEQ. The V and J ends lost 2 bases and 0 bases respectively, with 11 bases between them. The CDR3 has 15 amino acids. The CDR3 is CASSQPGQDSYEQYF. In DNA, the CDR3 is TGTGCCAGCAGCCAACCGGGACAAGACTCCTACGAGCAGTACTTC.

V gene TRBV25-1 combines with J gene TRBJ2-1; weak D call: TRBD1 (6 bases). Germline V lookup: CDR1 MGHDK, CDR2 SYGVNS. CDR3 size: 14 residues. Deletions cut 5 bases from V and 6 bases from J, with 14 bases between. DNA for the CDR3: TGTGCCAGCAGTCGACAGGAGGCACCCAATGAGCAGTTCTTC. It codes for CASSRQEAPNEQFF. The entire variable domain, with the rest obtained from reference TRBV25-1 and TRBJ2-1, is as follows: EADIYQTPRYLVIGTGKKITLECSQTMGHDKMYWYQQDPGMELHLIHYSYGVNSTEKGDLSSESTVSRIRTEHFPLTLESARPSHTSQYLCASSRQEAPNEQFFGPGTRLTVL.

The chain combines TRBV19 with TRBJ2-7; D is unresolved. Germline lookup yields CDR1 LNHDA and CDR2 SQIVND (reference sequence). This CDR3 region has 13 residues. Trimming left V 5 bases short and J 2 bases short, with 10 bases between. This CDR3 is CASSVGPTYEQYF. CDR3 in DNA: TGTGCCAGTAGTGTCGGGCCCACCTACGAGCAGTACTTC.

The chain joins TRBV7-8 to TRBJ2-2, with TRBD2 matching 8 bases. The junction had 7 bases not matched to a gene; V was cut back by 2 bases and J by 5 bases. Germline lookup yields CDR1 SGHVS and CDR2 FQNEAQ. CDR3 size: 16 residues. CDR3 in amino acids: CASSLRAGASTGELFF. As DNA, the CDR3 is TGTGCCAGCAGCTTAAGAGCGGGGGCTTCAACCGGGGAGCTGTTTTTT.

The chain recombines TRBV5-1 with TRBJ2-2, with D perhaps matching TRBD1 or TRBD2 (6 bases each). The CDR3 has 15 amino acids. Trimming shortened V by 1 base and J by 4 bases, and 11 bases separated the two germline ends. The germline CDR1 and CDR2 sequences are SGHRS and YFSETQ. Written as DNA, the CDR3 is TGCGCCAGCAGCTTGAGTGAGGGGGGCACCGGGGAGCTGTTTTTT. Translating gives CASSLSEGGTGELFF.

This clone was observed a few times. The genes are TRBV2 and TRBJ1-2, with unresolved D. Trimming removed 3 bases at V and 7 bases at J, with 9 bases between. Germline V lookup: CDR1 SNHLY, CDR2 FYNNEI. There are 12 residues in the CDR3. CDR3 residues: CASSENSGGYTF. The CDR3, as DNA: TGTGCCAGCAGTGAGAACAGTGGTGGCTACACCTTC.

Regarding this clone: The identical CDR3 is also encoded by other nucleotide sequences in the sample. The genes are TRBV29-1 and TRBJ1-1; tentative D call: TRBD1 (6 bases). CDR3 length: 12 amino acids. Germline V gene sequence: CDR1 SQVTM, CDR2 ANQGSEA. The germline V and J ends were trimmed by 2 bases and 6 bases, with 10 bases remaining between them. CDR3 bases: TGCAGCGTTGAACAGGGGAGAGCTGAAGCTTTCTTT. It codes for CSVEQGRAEAFF.

V is TRBV6-5 and J is TRBJ1-3, with D hard to call. Trimming pared 4 bases from V and 4 bases from J, leaving 8 bases between. CDR3 length: 13 residues. Germline values: CDR1 MNHEY, CDR2 SVGAGI. Written as DNA, the CDR3 is TGTGCCAGCAGTTTTGAGTCCGGAAACACCATATATTTT. Residues: CASSFESGNTIYF.

The chain joins TRBV5-1 to TRBJ2-4, with 10 bases aligning to TRBD1. Germline CDR1 reads SGHRS; CDR2 reads YFSETQ. The CDR3 totals 15 residues. Unmatched junction bases numbered 9, after V lost 4 bases and J lost 8 bases. The CDR3 reads CASSRLGTGEDIQYF. The CDR3 coding sequence is TGCGCCAGCAGCCGACTAGGGACAGGGGAGGACATTCAGTACTTC.

Written as DNA, the CDR3 is TGTGCCAGTAGTGCCCGACAGGGATGGACTGAAGCTTTCTTT. Translating gives CASSARQGWTEAFF. The V call is TRBV19, the J call TRBJ1-1, with 7 bases matching TRBD1. Trimming removed 5 bases from V and 5 bases from J; junction bases left unmatched: 8. Germline V gene data show CDR1 as LNHDA and CDR2 as SQIVND (reference sequence). The CDR3 consists of 14 residues.

V is TRBV27 and J is TRBJ1-3; 8 nucleotides line up with TRBD1. Germline V gene sequence: CDR1 MNHEY, CDR2 SMNVEV (reference sequence). CDR3 length equals 14 residues. Losses at the gene ends were 6 bases for V and 1 base for J; bases not matched to a gene: 2. The CDR3 region is CASSRQGSGNTIYF. In nucleotides, the CDR3 is TGTGCCAGCAGCCGACAGGGGTCTGGAAACACCATATATTTT.

The chain carries TRBV12-5 and TRBJ1-2; 9 bases are shared with TRBD1. This CDR3 region has 14 residues. Trimming removed 7 bases from V and 4 bases from J; junction bases left unmatched: 7. CDR1 is LGHNT and CDR2 is FRNRAP in the germline V gene. The CDR3 nucleotides are TGTGCTAGTGCCTCGGTGGGACAGGGCTATGGCTACACCTTC. It encodes CASASVGQGYGYTF. The complete variable domain, with remaining parts taken from reference TRBV12-5 and TRBJ1-2, reads DARVTQTPRHKVTEMGQEVTMRCQPILGHNTVFWYRQTMMQGLELLAYFRNRAPLDDSGMPKDRFSAEMPDATLATLKIQPSEPRDSAVYFCASASVGQGYGYTFGSGTRLTVV.

This clone was detected once. At one of its ends the junction is not consistent with the germline gene, which may arise from a read error. The rearrangement links TRBV6-1 to TRBJ2-1; the D call may be TRBD1 or TRBD2 (6 bases each). Germline assignment: CDR1 MNHNS and CDR2 SASEGT. The CDR3 runs to 13 residues. CDR3 protein: CASREGGSNEQFF. The DNA of the CDR3 is TGTGCCAGCAGGGAAGGGGGGAGCAATGAGCAGTTCTTC.

The chain uses TRBV9 and TRBJ2-3; D remains ambiguous. Trimming removed 0 bases from V and 3 bases from J, with 5 bases in between. The germline V gene has CDR1 SGDLS and CDR2 YYNGEE. The CDR3 contains 13 residues. The CDR3 loop reads CASSVAGTDTQYF. In DNA, the CDR3 is TGTGCCAGCAGCGTAGCTGGGACAGATACGCAGTATTTT.